Included here is one T cell receptor beta chain sequence, with context. Its antigen remains unidentified. Compared with germline, one end of the junction differs, possibly owing to a read error. The data stem from a study of blood T cells in healthy people across ages (dated by TCRdb to between 2014 and 2016). Regarding the research as a whole: In model experiments, roughly one uniquely barcoded TCR beta cDNA molecule per two T cells was captured by template switching. To track age-related changes in TCR beta repertoire diversity, the study relied on deep sequencing normalized with unique cDNA molecular identifiers. Four age groups were formed from the donors: young (average approximately 16 years), middle-aged (around 40), aged (about 62) and long-lived (82). To avoid experimental bias, donors of different ages were randomly spread across the sequencing lanes. The study analyzed two additional independent replicas of 1 million unique cDNA reads from the same blood draw for two donors, one aged 18 to 29 and one aged 80 or older.

The CDR3 runs 16 residues from the cysteine to the phenylalanine. CDR3 DNA only is kept here, 48 bases in frame from base 1. The germline V gene supplies CDR1 SNHLY and CDR2 FYNNEI. Study-wide findings and limitations: Donor CMV infection status was unknown, potentially confounding age-related changes in expanded clonotypes. A strong correlation was found between observed TCR beta diversity and the percentage of naive T cells measured by flow cytometry. Since profiling was done on bulk unsorted PBMCs, naive and antigen-experienced compartments could not be conclusively compared. As age increased, observed TCR beta diversity per million T cells dropped in a roughly linear way, and a significant reduction was already evident by age roughly 40. Estimates of total diversity based on one million sequenced T cells were considered lower bounds and underestimates. Compared with the aged group, the long-lived group had more naive CD4+ T cells, fewer expanded clones and increased TCR diversity, suggesting age selection.

Library preparation was by 5' RACE. For sequencing, an Illumina HiSeq 2500 was employed. A second about 7 to 12 cycle PCR used a sample-barcoded 5' primer and a J-beta primer mix. A unique molecular identifier was introduced onto each TCR beta cDNA molecule by a template-switch 5' adaptor carrying 12 random nucleotides. At least 2.5 million CDR3-containing paired-end reads were obtained from each sample. All of the RNA was converted into first-strand cDNA using the Mint cDNA synthesis kit, with a TRBC-specific oligonucleotide serving as the primer. All cDNA was treated with uracil-DNA glycosylase and then went through a first 18-cycle PCR with the universal primers M1SS and BC2_uni_R. The authors' analysis ran thus. For normalization, 1 million high-quality reads, each with a distinct molecular identifier, were randomly selected from each sample. Instead of being binned into consensus sequences, reads with shared molecular identifiers were discarded. MiTCR, run with a Q25 quality threshold and the strictest error-elimination algorithm, handled CDR3 identification, clonotype clustering and error correction. Lower-bound total TCR beta diversity was estimated with a nonparametric unseen species model using Euler transformation. TCRdb applied fastp at Q25 and MiXCR to the public reads, then kept only in-frame beta chains. Every entry covers one CDR3 protein and lists the most common genes and DNA from its rows. The V and J calls shown here were made by TCRdb, not taken from the authors' results. The sample yields about 970,000 distinct CDR3 sequences; just over 50% were counted once. The leading ten clones occupy around a fifth of the sample.

The approximately 41 donors, aged about 6 to 95 years, were systemically healthy Caucasian individuals from Russia. Around 9.7 milliliters of peripheral blood were collected from each donor into EDTA-treated Vacutainer tubes. Ficoll-Paque density-gradient centrifugation was used to isolate PBMCs, with at least 6.5 million per sample. Trizol reagent was used to extract total RNA from the PBMCs, yielding at least 5.5 micrograms per sample. The percentages of naive CD45RAhigh/CD27high T cells were determined by flow cytometry on a PBMC aliquot from every donor. The sequenced material came from blood. The receptor was isolated from a woman aged 60-70 years in good health. The V gene is TRBV2 and the J gene is TRBJ1-4, with 11 central nucleotides matching TRBD1. The DNA sequence reads TGTGCCAGCAGGGAAGCGGACAGGGGGCTAGAAGAAAAACTGTTTTTT. This yields the protein CASREADRGLEEKLFF.